This T cell receptor (beta chain) was found in a study of regulatory T cells in long-lasting Graves disease (dated by TCRdb to 2020 to 2022). Notes on the research overall: In the newly diagnosed Graves' disease group, patients had been taking antithyroid drugs for less than 3 months. Persistent Graves' disease patients were compared with newly diagnosed Graves' disease patients by peripheral blood TCR sequencing and RNA sequencing. The study took place in China and was registered as a clinical trial. A total of 35 or so samples were covered by TCR sequencing, comprising some 13 persistent and about 20 newly diagnosed Graves' disease patients. Findings and caveats that apply to the study as a whole: Lower TCR Shannon entropy and fewer highly expanded clones were observed in persistent Graves' disease patients than in newly diagnosed patients, which suggested clonal expansion. The study examined only peripheral blood because the primary lesion, thyroid tissue, could not be accessed. More public clonotypes were shared among persistent patients (fewer than 3,000) than among newly diagnosed patients (roughly 1,000). The authors acknowledged the small sample size as a limitation that may reduce accuracy. Sequencing and analysis were restricted to the TCR beta chain.

This clonotype occurred a few times. The antigen it recognizes is unknown. A much larger clonotype is one base distant, so this may be a read error. Read against the paper, the sample's time point label means: newly diagnosed GD, antithyroid drugs for less than 3 months. For both TCR sequencing and RNA sequencing, RNA was extracted from PBMCs in TRIzol. Graves' disease was diagnosed according to American Thyroid Association guidelines. Patients were recruited from an endocrinology department in Xi'an, China. Each patient gave approximately 9 milliliters of peripheral blood, collected in an EDTA anticoagulant tube. Ficoll Paque Plus density gradient separation was used to isolate PBMCs, and no further T cell sorting was done. RNA quality was checked with an Agilent 2100 Bioanalyzer and agarose gel, and concentration with a NanoDrop 2000. The library was prepared using multiplex PCR. Sequencing was performed on an Illumina HiSeq 4000. TCR beta libraries were built with iRepertoire HTBI primers and Arm-PCR amplification of CDR3 regions. Before sequencing, the PCR products went through gel purification. The paper's processing steps were these. Gene usage analysis of CDR3 amino acid clonotypes used the 50 to 70 TRBV and about 14 TRBJ segments found across samples. COPE and FqMerger were used to merge filtered high-quality paired reads into contigs. Contigs were aligned with BLAST to IMGT TRBV, TRBD and TRBJ reference genes, and CDR3 was defined per IMGT. Any clonotype with a frequency above 0.1% was counted as a highly expanded clone. Repertoire diversity was measured by Shannon entropy, and V-J evenness by the Gini coefficient. Clonotypes shared by more than one individual were considered public. TCRdb reprocessing: public reads trimmed at Q25 with fastp, clones called with MiXCR, in-frame beta chains kept. Rows merge per CDR3 protein into single entries with the most common DNA and genes. The V and J calls, along with clone size, are taken from TCRdb and not from the paper's own processing. The table for this sample lists about 430,000 distinct CDR3 sequences; about 15% of them were counted only once. The ten largest clones take up about 7.8% of the sample.

These same records also appear under a second study, on T cells in Graves' hyperthyroidism and ophthalmopathy. From the second report: Stable Graves' hyperthyroidism was defined as the absence of progression to ophthalmopathy over 18 months of follow-up. Hyperthyroidism patients were newly diagnosed, with disease duration under 2 months, and aged 18 to 65 years. Patients with uncontrolled infections, other autoimmune diseases, pregnancy or lactation were excluded. Diagnoses were based on clinical symptoms, serum thyroxine and TRAb, thyroid ultrasound and orbital computed tomography. The first round of RT-PCR for the TCR CDR3 was performed with the HTBI primer set and the Qiagen OneStep RT-PCR kit. Most expanded thyroid clonotypes (frequency above 0.001) were also found in blood, which suggests that blood repertoires may mirror thyroid immune responses. In cross-validation, a model built on a 13 V-J signature told ophthalmopathy apart from stable hyperthyroidism with 87.88% sensitivity and around 83% specificity, and in testing the same model reached 80%/75%. During validation, the model predicted progression to ophthalmopathy a median of around 6 months ahead of onset, with around 71% sensitivity and 72% to 85% specificity. A discovery cohort of 95 to 100 patients, approximately 45 with Graves' ophthalmopathy and about 60 with stable Graves' hyperthyroidism, was used to find distinguishing TCR V-J signatures. Prospective prediction of ophthalmopathy was tested in an independent validation cohort consisting of 18 hyperthyroidism patients and approximately 16 patients who later progressed to ophthalmopathy. The 90 or so discovery patients were randomly split 7:3 into training and test sets. Thyroid tissue and blood T-cell repertoires from about 6 Graves' hyperthyroidism patients were also compared in the study. After sampling, hyperthyroidism patients received methimazole starting at 30 mg daily, and ophthalmopathy patients received high-dose intravenous methylprednisolone. A second multiplex PCR round built the libraries, followed by size selection and purification. The libraries were sequenced on an Illumina HiSeq2000 using paired-end 100 bp reads. SOAPnuke was used to process the raw data, with reads discarded if the reads contained adapters or uncalled bases, had a mean Phred below 15, or lacked an exact constant-primer or identifier match. COPE v1.2.5 was used to merge the high-quality paired reads, and each unique nucleotide sequence was defined as a clonotype. Clonotypes were aligned to IMGT TRBV, TRBD and TRBJ reference segments using MiTCR v1.1. The analysis was restricted to V-J combinations with a frequency above 0.0001, which together covered over 99% of the repertoires. A TCS score was defined as the ratio between F50 (clonal expansion) and ExV (chaos), using BLOSUM62-based TCRdist between CDR3 peptides within each V-J. Welch's t-statistics and random forest reduced just over 500 V-J features to roughly 13, which were used in a naive Bayes classifier (R e1071). No statistical method was used to set the sample size in advance, and investigators knew the group allocation. The paper reports TCR Vbeta CDR3 sequencing of about 140 peripheral blood samples: around 45 ophthalmopathy, 75 to 80 hyperthyroidism and around 17 progressor patients.

This specimen was peripheral blood mononuclear cells (PBMCs), taken at new diagnosis, from a patient treated with antithyroid drugs. This TCR was sampled from a woman aged 40-49 years with Graves disease. Donor details come from another sample of the same person, matched by shared clones.

The nucleotide sequence reads as follows: TGTGCCAGCAGTGGAGAAACCCTCTCCTACAATGAGCAGTTCTTC. This translates into CASSGETLSYNEQFF. The chain is made from TRBV2 and TRBJ2-1; no D gene can be assigned with confidence. Trimming at the junction amounts to 4 bases on V and 0 bases on J, and the germline ends lie 10 bases apart. From the cysteine through the phenylalanine, the CDR3 covers 15 amino acids. This entry keeps only the CDR3 DNA: 45 bases, framed from base 1. Reading the germline V gene gives CDR1 SNHLY and CDR2 FYNNEI.